This TCR beta chain was captured by sequencing in a study of blood T cells in healthy people across ages. Whole-study results and caveats: More naive CD4+ cells and higher diversity marked long-lived donors relative to aged donors. Observed TCR beta diversity per million T cells went down as age went up. This fall followed a roughly linear course with age. The unknown donor CMV status may have confounded expanded clonotype changes.

This clonotype was recorded many times. What it recognizes is unknown. V lost 4 bases and J lost 5, with 17 bases in between. CDR1 is SQVTM, CDR2 ANQGSEA, per germline. The CDR3 is 14 amino acids. With a J-beta primer mix and a sample-barcoded 5' primer, a second PCR ran about 7 to 11 cycles. MiXCR, applied by TCRdb to the 5' RACE reads, yields one record per CDR3 protein. The table records over a million distinct CDR3 sequences, 40% to 50% of them present only once. The rearrangement joins TRBV29-1 to TRBJ2-5; D is ambiguous. The TCR sequence derives from a woman aged 18-29 years in good health. Sequences were obtained from blood. The chain's CDR3 is CSVGPGFSGETQYF. The CDR3 nucleotides read TGCAGCGTTGGTCCGGGTTTTAGTGGCGAGACCCAGTACTTC. The full variable domain, with the rest looked up from reference TRBV29-1 and TRBJ2-5, is SAVISQKPSRDICQRGTSLTIQCQVDSQVTMMFWYRQQPGQSLTLIATANQGSEATYESGFVIDKFPISRPNLTFSTLTVSNMSPEDSSIYLCSVGPGFSGETQYFGPGTRLLVL.